A selection of T cell receptor beta chains follows, all from one sample in a study of PD-1 blockade in classical Hodgkin lymphoma. Some clones are missing from TCRdb's copy, which holds only in-frame ones; the method was immunoSEQ multiplex PCR. The sample has about 38,000 clones; 77% are singletons. Sample: peripheral blood mononuclear cells (PBMCs), taken before the fourth cycle of nivolumab. The source is a human donor with classical Hodgkin lymphoma. CDR3s include the opening cysteine and the closing phenylalanine or tryptophan. The D gene is left open where the match is weak. Clone size, where shown, is once, few, many, or a class for clones that have expanded.

V gene	D gene	clone size	J gene	CDR3 protein	CDR3 DNA
TRBV6-1	NA	NA	TRBJ2-7	CASSDAGWYEQYF	TGTGCCAGCAGTGATGCGGGTTGGTACGAGCAGTACTTC
TRBV28	TRBD1	NA	TRBJ2-5	CASSKQGARGRETQYF	TGTGCCAGCAGTAAGCAGGGGGCGCGGGGAAGGGAGACCCAGTACTTC
TRBV27	TRBD1	once	TRBJ2-7	CASSLSGTGGLEQYF	TGTGCCAGCAGTTTATCCGGGACAGGAGGTCTCGAGCAGTACTTC
TRBV14	NA	NA	TRBJ2-3	CASSQARGTDTQYF	TGTGCCAGCAGCCAAGCTAGGGGCACAGATACGCAGTATTTT
TRBV6-1	NA	NA	TRBJ1-2	CASSESGNNGYTF	TGTGCCAGCAGTGAATCAGGGAATAATGGCTACACCTTC
TRBV27	NA	NA	TRBJ1-1	CASIALETNTEAFF	TGTGCCAGCATAGCTTTAGAGACGAACACTGAAGCTTTCTTT
TRBV5-1	NA	NA	TRBJ2-7	CASNPYGGSSYEQYF	TGCGCCAGCAACCCCTATGGGGGGAGCTCCTACGAGCAGTACTTC
TRBV18	TRBD1	NA	TRBJ1-1	CASSPPTGGGTEAFF	TGTGCCAGCTCACCACCTACAGGGGGCGGCACTGAAGCTTTCTTT
TRBV2	NA	NA	TRBJ1-4	CASSEMQGPNEKLFF	TGTGCCAGCAGTGAAATGCAGGGGCCAAATGAAAAACTGTTTTTT
TRBV19	TRBD1	NA	TRBJ2-7	CASTPLGGQGGTEQYF	TGTGCCAGTACCCCCCTCGGGGGACAGGGAGGGACCGAGCAGTACTTC
TRBV5-1	NA	NA	TRBJ2-3	CASSLEGRAGDTQYF	TGCGCCAGCAGCTTGGAAGGGCGAGCAGGAGATACGCAGTATTTT
TRBV4-3	NA	NA	TRBJ2-7	CASSQDYVPGYEQYF	TGCGCCAGCAGCCAAGATTATGTCCCGGGCTACGAGCAGTACTTC
TRBV28	NA	NA	TRBJ1-5	CASSLKRGYSNQPQHF	TGTGCCAGCAGTTTAAAGCGGGGATATAGCAATCAGCCCCAGCATTTT
TRBV4-1	TRBD1	NA	TRBJ2-2	CASSQDLRDRSNTGELFF	TGCGCCAGCAGCCAAGATCTTAGGGACAGATCGAACACCGGGGAGCTGTTTTTT
TRBV5-6	NA	few	TRBJ1-6	CASSLGSYNSPLHF	TGTGCCAGCAGCCTAGGGTCGTATAATTCACCCCTCCACTTT
TRBV7-6	NA	NA	TRBJ1-1	CASSVDLNTEAFF	TGTGCCAGCAGTGTAGACCTGAACACTGAAGCTTTCTTT
TRBV7-2	NA	medium-sized	TRBJ1-3	CASTPLTGNTIYF	TGTGCCAGCACCCCTCTCACCGGAAACACCATATATTTT
TRBV28	NA	NA	TRBJ1-5	CASSLLGVASGQPQHF	TGTGCCAGCAGTTTATTGGGGGTGGCTAGTGGTCAGCCCCAGCATTTT
TRBV7-9	NA	NA	TRBJ2-7	CASSSQVAEQYF	TGTGCCAGCAGCTCCCAGGTAGCCGAGCAGTACTTC
TRBV11-1	NA	few	TRBJ2-2	CASSRGLNTGELFF	TGTGCCAGCAGCAGAGGACTGAACACCGGGGAGCTGTTTTTT
TRBV10-3	NA	NA	TRBJ2-3	CAIRDISTDTQYF	TGTGCCATCAGAGACATCAGCACAGATACGCAGTATTTT
TRBV7-9	NA	once	TRBJ2-2	CASSLAGVTGELFF	TGTGCCAGCAGCTTAGCGGGGGTCACCGGGGAGCTGTTTTTT
TRBV6-6	NA	NA	TRBJ2-3	CASRTDTQYF	TGTGCCAGCAGAACAGATACGCAGTATTTT
TRBV7-9	NA	NA	TRBJ2-1	CASSLAGTYNEQFF	TGTGCCAGCAGCTTAGCGGGCACTTACAATGAGCAGTTCTTC
TRBV7-2	NA	NA	TRBJ2-1	CASSLVALNSYNEQFF	TGTGCCAGCAGCTTAGTAGCCCTCAACTCCTACAATGAGCAGTTCTTC
TRBV10-3	NA	NA	TRBJ1-1	CAISEITGGTEAFF	TGTGCCATCAGTGAGATAACAGGAGGCACTGAAGCTTTCTTT
TRBV29-1	NA	few	TRBJ1-1	CSVRGLLHTEAFF	TGCAGCGTTAGGGGACTTTTGCACACTGAAGCTTTCTTT
TRBV11-1	NA	NA	TRBJ2-3	CASSPGTAETTDTQYF	TGTGCCAGCAGCCCCGGAACAGCGGAAACCACAGATACGCAGTATTTT
TRBV11-3	NA	NA	TRBJ2-3	CASSLGPVTDTQYF	TGTGCCAGCAGCTTAGGGCCAGTGACAGATACGCAGTATTTT
TRBV10-1	NA	NA	TRBJ1-1	CASSDGISLEAFF	TGCGCCAGCAGTGATGGGATTTCCCTAGAAGCTTTCTTT
TRBV5-4	TRBD2	NA	TRBJ2-2	CASSPGLVDTGELFF	TGTGCCAGCAGCCCGGGACTAGTTGACACCGGGGAGCTGTTTTTT
TRBV9	NA	NA	TRBJ2-7	CASSAFMGREDEQYF	TGTGCCAGCAGCGCGTTTATGGGCAGGGAGGACGAGCAGTACTTC
TRBV9	NA	NA	TRBJ2-1	CASSVEQPGEQFF	TGTGCCAGCAGCGTAGAACAGCCTGGAGAGCAGTTCTTC
TRBV28	NA	few	TRBJ1-6	CASSSPGPPVSPLHF	TGTGCCAGCAGTTCCCCGGGACCACCGGTTTCACCCCTCCACTTT
TRBV5-1	NA	NA	TRBJ2-2	CASSRTGGKTGELFF	TGCGCCAGCTCCCGCACAGGTGGTAAAACCGGGGAGCTGTTTTTT
TRBV10-3	NA	NA	TRBJ1-4	CAISQKGDEKLFF	TGTGCCATCAGCCAAAAAGGAGATGAAAAACTGTTTTTT
TRBV4-2	NA	NA	TRBJ1-2	CASSQEVGGDYYGYTF	TGTGCCAGCAGCCAAGAGGTAGGAGGAGATTACTATGGCTACACCTTC
TRBV5-1	NA	NA	TRBJ1-2	CASSLGLGGKDGYTF	TGCGCCAGCAGCTTGGGTCTGGGGGGAAAGGATGGCTACACCTTC
TRBV11-2	NA	once	TRBJ1-3	CASSKQTSGNTIYF	TGTGCCAGCAGCAAACAGACCTCTGGAAACACCATATATTTT
TRBV19	TRBD1	few	TRBJ1-2	CASSTLSSAAAVTSSGGHTF	TGTGCCAGTAGTACTCTTTCCTCAGCAGCAGCGGTGACCAGCTCAGGGGGGCACACCTTC
TRBV11-2	TRBD1	NA	TRBJ1-1	CASSSGQIEAFF	TGTGCCAGCAGCTCGGGACAGATTGAAGCTTTCTTT
TRBV28	TRBD1	few	TRBJ1-5	CASSRTGGVNQPQHF	TGTGCCAGCAGCCGGACAGGGGGCGTTAATCAGCCCCAGCATTTT